These T cell receptor beta chains were read from a single sample in a study of cytomegalovirus exposure and HLA in healthy donors. The table came from immunoSEQ multiplex PCR; TCRdb's copy has only in-frame clones and leaves some out. The sample carries 250,000 to 350,000 clones, 80% to 90% recorded once. The material sequenced was PBMCs. The receptors were sampled from a man in his forties or fifties in good health and CMV-seropositive. Each CDR3 is given with its conserved first and last residue. Each record gives: V gene, clone size, J gene, D gene, CDR3 protein, CDR3 DNA. A D gene is named only where the DNA matches it firmly. Size tells how often a clone was seen (once, few, many) or the class of an expanded clone, and some rows leave it out.

v_gene: TRBV28
abundance: once
j_gene: TRBJ2-7
d_gene: .
CDR3aa: CASRGGGSSYEQYF
CDR3nt: TGTGCCAGCAGGGGCGGAGGGAGCTCCTACGAGCAGTACTTC

v_gene: TRBV7-8
abundance: .
j_gene: TRBJ1-2
d_gene: .
CDR3aa: CASSLVGRGYGYTF
CDR3nt: TGTGCCAGCAGCTTAGTTGGTCGGGGCTATGGCTACACCTTC

v_gene: TRBV27
abundance: .
j_gene: TRBJ2-7
d_gene: .
CDR3aa: CASSSYSYEQYF
CDR3nt: TGTGCCAGCAGTTCCTACTCCTACGAGCAGTACTTC

v_gene: TRBV15
abundance: once
j_gene: TRBJ2-2
d_gene: TRBD1
CDR3aa: CATSSRQGADTGELFF
CDR3nt: TGTGCCACCAGCAGCAGACAGGGGGCGGACACCGGGGAGCTGTTTTTT

v_gene: TRBV14
abundance: .
j_gene: TRBJ2-3
d_gene: TRBD1
CDR3aa: CASSHRGIDTQYF
CDR3nt: TGTGCCAGCAGCCACAGGGGGATCGATACGCAGTATTTT

v_gene: TRBV28
abundance: .
j_gene: TRBJ1-3
d_gene: .
CDR3aa: CASSPPGSGNTIYF
CDR3nt: TGTGCCAGCAGTCCCCCCGGGTCCGGAAACACCATATATTTT

v_gene: TRBV5-1
abundance: .
j_gene: TRBJ2-3
d_gene: TRBD2
CDR3aa: CASSLGTSGPPDTQYF
CDR3nt: TGCGCCAGCAGCTTGGGGACTAGCGGGCCCCCAGATACGCAGTATTTT

v_gene: TRBV27
abundance: .
j_gene: TRBJ2-2
d_gene: .
CDR3aa: CASSLSAGGIGGELFF
CDR3nt: TGTGCCAGCAGTTTATCGGCAGGGGGGATTGGCGGGGAGCTGTTTTTT

v_gene: TRBV7-8
abundance: once
j_gene: TRBJ1-5
d_gene: TRBD1
CDR3aa: CASSSLNRGHSNQPQHF
CDR3nt: TGTGCCAGCAGCTCTCTTAATAGGGGGCATAGCAATCAGCCCCAGCATTTT

v_gene: TRBV27
abundance: .
j_gene: TRBJ1-1
d_gene: .
CDR3aa: CASSWGKVTEAFF
CDR3nt: TGTGCCAGCAGTTGGGGCAAGGTCACCGAAGCTTTCTTT

v_gene: TRBV4-2
abundance: .
j_gene: TRBJ1-5
d_gene: TRBD1
CDR3aa: CASSQTGTGDNQPQHF
CDR3nt: TGTGCCAGCAGCCAAACCGGGACAGGGGACAATCAGCCCCAGCATTTT

v_gene: TRBV18
abundance: .
j_gene: TRBJ2-1
d_gene: .
CDR3aa: CASCQDTPGEQFF
CDR3nt: TGCGCCAGCTGCCAGGACACGCCGGGTGAGCAGTTCTTC

v_gene: TRBV4-3
abundance: .
j_gene: TRBJ2-7
d_gene: .
CDR3aa: CASSQGYGSYEQYF
CDR3nt: TGCGCCAGCAGCCAAGGATACGGGTCCTACGAGCAGTACTTC

v_gene: TRBV7-9
abundance: .
j_gene: TRBJ2-7
d_gene: .
CDR3aa: CASSLAGRGRSDEQYF
CDR3nt: TGTGCCAGCAGCTTAGCGGGCAGGGGTCGGAGCGACGAGCAGTACTTC

v_gene: TRBV28
abundance: .
j_gene: TRBJ1-5
d_gene: .
CDR3aa: CASSLGRGQPQHF
CDR3nt: TGTGCCAGCAGTTTAGGCAGGGGTCAGCCCCAGCATTTT

v_gene: TRBV4-3
abundance: few
j_gene: TRBJ1-1
d_gene: .
CDR3aa: CASSQENAGNTEAFF
CDR3nt: TGCGCCAGCAGCCAAGAAAACGCAGGGAACACTGAAGCTTTCTTT

v_gene: TRBV9
abundance: .
j_gene: TRBJ2-5
d_gene: TRBD2
CDR3aa: CASSDTAGGETQYF
CDR3nt: TGTGCCAGCAGCGATACAGCGGGAGGGGAGACCCAGTACTTC

v_gene: TRBV28
abundance: .
j_gene: TRBJ1-2
d_gene: .
CDR3aa: CASSDSLGGYTF
CDR3nt: TGTGCCAGCAGCGACAGCCTCGGGGGCTACACCTTC

v_gene: TRBV29-1
abundance: .
j_gene: TRBJ2-1
d_gene: TRBD2
CDR3aa: CTCTGTSGRGLNEQFF
CDR3nt: TGCACCTGTACCGGGACTAGCGGGAGGGGGCTCAATGAGCAGTTCTTC

v_gene: TRBV4-1
abundance: .
j_gene: TRBJ2-3
d_gene: .
CDR3aa: CASSQEGRADTQYF
CDR3nt: TGCGCCAGCAGCCAGGAGGGCCGGGCAGATACGCAGTATTTT

v_gene: TRBV4-3
abundance: once
j_gene: TRBJ2-7
d_gene: TRBD2
CDR3aa: CASSQDLGLAGTYEQYF
CDR3nt: TGCGCCAGCAGCCAAGATCTCGGACTAGCGGGAACCTACGAGCAGTACTTC

v_gene: TRBV6-5
abundance: .
j_gene: TRBJ2-7
d_gene: .
CDR3aa: CASSSRTRGEQYF
CDR3nt: TGTGCCAGCAGTTCGCGGACAAGGGGCGAGCAGTACTTC

v_gene: TRBV7-9
abundance: .
j_gene: TRBJ1-5
d_gene: TRBD1
CDR3aa: CASSSRTGGNNQPQHF
CDR3nt: TGTGCCAGCAGCTCGCGGACAGGGGGGAACAATCAGCCCCAGCATTTT

v_gene: TRBV6-5
abundance: .
j_gene: TRBJ2-2
d_gene: .
CDR3aa: CASSYLAAMNTGELFF
CDR3nt: TGTGCCAGCAGTTACCTCGCAGCGATGAACACCGGGGAGCTGTTTTTT

v_gene: TRBV2
abundance: .
j_gene: TRBJ2-4
d_gene: TRBD2
CDR3aa: CASSRLAGERRGNIQYF
CDR3nt: TGTGCCAGCAGCAGACTAGCGGGAGAGCGTCGGGGAAACATTCAGTACTTC

v_gene: TRBV11-2
abundance: .
j_gene: TRBJ2-5
d_gene: .
CDR3aa: CASSRGGQGILETQYF
CDR3nt: TGTGCCAGCAGCCGCGGTGGGCAGGGAATTCTAGAGACCCAGTACTTC

v_gene: TRBV6-5
abundance: .
j_gene: TRBJ1-2
d_gene: TRBD1
CDR3aa: CASSRDRGIGGYTF
CDR3nt: TGTGCCAGCAGCCGCGACAGGGGGATAGGTGGCTACACCTTC

v_gene: TRBV18
abundance: .
j_gene: TRBJ1-1
d_gene: .
CDR3aa: CASSPRGIQNTEAFF
CDR3nt: TGTGCCAGCTCACCGAGAGGGATACAAAACACTGAAGCTTTCTTT

v_gene: TRBV7-9
abundance: .
j_gene: TRBJ1-5
d_gene: TRBD1
CDR3aa: CASSQQGSNQPQHF
CDR3nt: TGTGCCAGCAGCCAACAGGGGAGCAATCAGCCCCAGCATTTT

v_gene: TRBV5-1
abundance: .
j_gene: TRBJ2-4
d_gene: TRBD2
CDR3aa: CASSLAGLAGVNIQYF
CDR3nt: TGCGCCAGCAGCCTGGCGGGACTAGCGGGAGTAAACATTCAGTACTTC

v_gene: TRBV28
abundance: .
j_gene: TRBJ1-1
d_gene: .
CDR3aa: CASSPPPGRGTEAFF
CDR3nt: TGTGCCAGCAGCCCTCCCCCCGGGAGGGGGACTGAAGCTTTCTTT